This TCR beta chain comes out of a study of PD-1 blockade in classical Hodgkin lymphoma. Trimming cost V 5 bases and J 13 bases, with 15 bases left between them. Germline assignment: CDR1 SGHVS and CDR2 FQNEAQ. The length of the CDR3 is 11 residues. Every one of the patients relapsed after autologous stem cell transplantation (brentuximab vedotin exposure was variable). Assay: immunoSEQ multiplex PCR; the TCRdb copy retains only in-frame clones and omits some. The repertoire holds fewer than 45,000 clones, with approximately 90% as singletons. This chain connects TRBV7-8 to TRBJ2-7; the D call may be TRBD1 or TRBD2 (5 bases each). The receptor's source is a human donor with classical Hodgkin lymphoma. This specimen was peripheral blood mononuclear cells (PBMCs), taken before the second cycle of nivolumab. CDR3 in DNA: TGTGCCAGCAGCCCGGGGACCTCCTCTTACTTC. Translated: CASSPGTSSYF.